This TCR beta chain was observed in a study of blood T cell repertoires in COVID-19. Study-wide background: Acute-phase and convalescent COVID-19 samples originated in the United States, Italy and Spain. PBMCs, B-cell-depleted T cells, or T cells were the source of the cDNA or gDNA that made up the material.

The germline V gene encodes CDR1 SNHLY and CDR2 FYNNEI. This CDR3 has 15 amino acids. Trimming pared 3 bases from V and 6 bases from J, leaving 17 bases between. Study processing details: Amplifying reference gene primers gave estimates of nucleated cell counts. Sequenced by immunoSEQ multiplex PCR; TCRdb stores in-frame clones only, minus some. V and J calls and clone size are as listed in that table; D and trimming were resolved from the DNA. The sample shows roughly 100,000 clones, about 86% of them seen only once. This rearrangement joins TRBV2 to TRBJ1-1; D is ambiguous. Sequencing was done on a sample of peripheral blood. The sequence derives from a man of 80 years or more with acute or convalescent COVID-19. The chain's CDR3 is CASSDRPGGRAEAFF. The CDR3 DNA is TGTGCCAGCAGTGACCGGCCGGGAGGAAGGGCTGAAGCTTTCTTT.